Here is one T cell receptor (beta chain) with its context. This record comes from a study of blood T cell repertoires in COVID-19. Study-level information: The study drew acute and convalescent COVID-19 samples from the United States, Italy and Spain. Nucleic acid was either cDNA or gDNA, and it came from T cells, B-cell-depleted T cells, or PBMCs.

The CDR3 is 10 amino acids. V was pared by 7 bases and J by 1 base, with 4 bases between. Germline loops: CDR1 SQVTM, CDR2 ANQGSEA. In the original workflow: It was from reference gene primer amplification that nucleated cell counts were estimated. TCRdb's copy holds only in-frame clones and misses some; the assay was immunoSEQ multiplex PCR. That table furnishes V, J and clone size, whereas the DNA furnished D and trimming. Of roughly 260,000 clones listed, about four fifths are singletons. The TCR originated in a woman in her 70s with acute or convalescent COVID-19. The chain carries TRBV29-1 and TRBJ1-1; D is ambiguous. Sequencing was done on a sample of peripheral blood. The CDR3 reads CSGGNTEAFF. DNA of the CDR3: TGCAGCGGAGGGAACACTGAAGCTTTCTTT.